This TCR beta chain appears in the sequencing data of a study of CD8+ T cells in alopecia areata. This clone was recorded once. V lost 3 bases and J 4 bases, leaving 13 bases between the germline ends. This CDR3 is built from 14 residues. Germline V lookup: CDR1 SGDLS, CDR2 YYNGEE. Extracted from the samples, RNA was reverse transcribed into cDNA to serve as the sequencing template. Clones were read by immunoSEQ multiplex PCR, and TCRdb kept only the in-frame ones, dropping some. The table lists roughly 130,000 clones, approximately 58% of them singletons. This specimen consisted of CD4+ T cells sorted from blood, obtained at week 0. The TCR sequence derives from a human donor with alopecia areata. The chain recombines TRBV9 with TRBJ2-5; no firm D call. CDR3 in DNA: TGTGCCAGCAGCGCGGACGGAACGCGAGAGACCCAGTACTTC. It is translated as CASSADGTRETQYF.